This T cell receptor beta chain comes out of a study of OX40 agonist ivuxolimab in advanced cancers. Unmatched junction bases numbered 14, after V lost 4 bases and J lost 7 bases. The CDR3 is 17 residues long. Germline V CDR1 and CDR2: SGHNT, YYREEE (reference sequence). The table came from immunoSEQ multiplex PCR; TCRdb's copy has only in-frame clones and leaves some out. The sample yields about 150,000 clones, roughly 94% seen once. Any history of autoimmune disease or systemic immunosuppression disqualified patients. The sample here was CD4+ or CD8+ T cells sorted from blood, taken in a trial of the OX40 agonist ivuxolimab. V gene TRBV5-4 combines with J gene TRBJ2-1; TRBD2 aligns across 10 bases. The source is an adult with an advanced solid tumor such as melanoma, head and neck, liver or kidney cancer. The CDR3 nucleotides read TGTGCCAGCAGCCCCGCCTCGAGCGGGGGGGCCTTTAATGAGCAGTTCTTC. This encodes CASSPASSGGAFNEQFF.